One and the same sample provided the 10 T cell receptor beta chains below, sequenced in a study of blood T cell repertoires in COVID-19. TCRdb's table, derived via immunoSEQ multiplex PCR, lists solely in-frame clones and lacks some. In the table there are 200,000 or so clones, more than 80% of which are singletons. The specimen was PBMCs or T cells enriched from blood (not recorded which). Source of these receptors: a middle-aged woman with acute COVID-19.

The CDR3 region is CASSDGRGVEQYF. Here the CDR3 DNA reads TGCGCCAGCAGTGATGGCAGGGGGGTTGAGCAGTACTTC. The J gene is TRBJ2-7, the V gene TRBV10-2; D is possibly TRBD1 (7 bases). The germline V gene encodes CDR1 WSHSY and CDR2 SAAADI. The CDR3 length is 13 residues. Trimming removed 3 bases at V and 7 bases at J, with 13 bases between.

The chain joins TRBV11-2 to TRBJ1-4; D might be TRBD1 (6 bases). CDR3 length: 20 amino acids. Trimming removed 0 bases at V and 0 bases at J, with 20 bases between. Per the germline V gene, CDR1 is SGHAT and CDR2 is FQNNGV. The DNA of the CDR3 is TGTGCCAGCAGCTTAGATCTGCGGCAGGGGAGGGGATCAACTAATGAAAAACTGTTTTTT. It is translated as CASSLDLRQGRGSTNEKLFF.

V usage is TRBV12-3 or TRBV12-4 and J usage is TRBJ1-5; no definite D call. V dropped 7 bases and J dropped 6 bases, with 13 bases sitting between them. This CDR3 has 13 residues. DNA for the CDR3: TGTGCCAGCACTCCCCAACGGGGTCAGCCCCAGCATTTT. This gives the protein CASTPQRGQPQHF.

V usage is TRBV4-3 and J usage is TRBJ1-2; D gene uncertain. Germline V gene lookup returns CDR1 LGHNA and CDR2 YSLEER. Deletions cut 1 base from V and 8 bases from J, with 11 bases between. The CDR3 sequence is 13 residues long. In DNA form, the CDR3 reads TGCGCCAGCAGCCAAGGGGCACGCAGCGGCTACACCTTC. This codes for CASSQGARSGYTF.

The chain links TRBV5-1 to TRBJ1-4; D is undetermined. The germline gives CDR1 SGHRS, CDR2 YFSETQ. The ends were cut back, 4 bases at V and 0 bases at J, with 13 bases in the middle. The CDR3 contains 16 residues. The CDR3 region is CASSPSPGATNEKLFF. Written as DNA, the CDR3 is TGCGCCAGCAGCCCTTCCCCCGGTGCAACTAATGAAAAACTGTTTTTT.

The V gene is TRBV6-5, the J gene TRBJ1-4; 9 bases line up with TRBD1. Germline-derived CDR1 and CDR2 are MNHEY and SVGAGI. V trimming: 6 bases; J trimming: 6 bases; junction bases outside the gene matches: 8. This CDR3 is built from 15 residues. The CDR3 reads CASSGPRTGDEKLFF. The CDR3 DNA reads as TGTGCCAGCAGCGGACCCCGGACAGGGGATGAAAAACTGTTTTTT.

The V and J genes are TRBV12-5 and TRBJ1-6; no definite D call. The CDR3 length is 15 residues. CDR1 is LGHNT and CDR2 is FRNRAP in the germline V gene. The V and J ends lost 4 bases and 6 bases respectively, with 13 bases between them. As DNA, the CDR3 is TGTGCTAGTGGTTCGCCGGGGAGGCGTAATTCACCCCTCCACTTT. Translation: CASGSPGRRNSPLHF.

The J gene is TRBJ1-4, the V gene TRBV7-9; 9 bases match TRBD1. CDR1 is SEHNR, CDR2 FQNEAQ, per germline (reference sequence). The CDR3 has 15 residues. The junction had 8 bases not matched to a gene; V was cut back by 7 bases and J by 5 bases. The CDR3 nucleotides read TGTGCCAGCAAAAATGGGGACAGGGAGAATGAAAAACTGTTTTTT. It is translated as CASKNGDRENEKLFF.

This chain joins TRBV27 and TRBJ1-1; D is possibly TRBD1 (5 bases). The CDR3 has 14 amino acids. V lost 7 bases and J 4 bases, leaving 16 bases between the germline ends. Germline V CDR1 and CDR2: MNHEY, SMNVEV (reference sequence). CDR3 in DNA: TGTGCCAGCAATATAAGAAGACAGATCACTGAAGCTTTCTTT. Its translation: CASNIRRQITEAFF.

This chain joins TRBV15 and TRBJ1-6, with 10 bases that match TRBD1. The ends lost 0 bases at V and 6 bases at J; junction bases unmatched: 11. CDR3 length equals 19 residues. The germline CDR1 and CDR2 sequences are LNHNV and YYDKDF (reference sequence). Here the CDR3 reads CATSREGMKGQGSNSPLHF. CDR3 coding DNA: TGTGCCACCAGCAGAGAAGGCATGAAGGGACAGGGGTCTAATTCACCCCTCCACTTT.